Listed here are 22 T cell receptor beta chains from one sample, sequenced in a study of blood T cells in healthy people across ages. A second roughly 6 to 11 cycle PCR used barcoded and J-beta primers. TCRdb re-called the 5' RACE reads with MiXCR, one entry per CDR3 protein. The data contain some 1,800,000 distinct CDR3 sequences, about two fifths of them singletons. Sequenced input: blood. These receptors were taken from a human donor in good health.

This clonotype was detected only a few times. The chain is built from TRBV6-5 and TRBJ2-6; TRBD1 aligns across 7 bases. The CDR3 sequence is 17 residues long. Unmatched junction bases numbered 7, after V lost 5 bases and J lost 0 bases. Per germline, CDR1 MNHEY and CDR2 SVGAGI. This CDR3 reads CASSPGQVISGANVLTF. The CDR3 nucleotides are TGTGCCAGCAGTCCCGGACAGGTCATCTCTGGGGCCAACGTCCTGACTTTC.

The chain is built from TRBV27 and TRBJ2-5, with D perhaps assigned TRBD1 or TRBD2 (6 bases each). This CDR3 spans 17 amino acids. Per germline, CDR1 MNHEY and CDR2 SMNVEV (reference sequence). V was shortened by 3 bases and J by 1 base, with 18 bases between the two germline ends. The CDR3 protein is CASSFSGRGGTQETQYF. The CDR3 nucleotides read TGTGCCAGCAGTTTTAGTGGACGAGGGGGGACCCAAGAGACCCAGTACTTC.

The chain recombines TRBV20-1 with TRBJ2-7; TRBD2 matches at 13 bases. After removal of 5 bases from V and 4 bases from J, the junction contained 8 bases not matched to a gene. The CDR3 contains 15 residues. CDR1 DFQATT and CDR2 SNEGSKA come from the germline V gene (reference sequence). CDR3 sequence: CSAHNLTSGGYEQYF. The CDR3 coding sequence is TGCAGTGCTCACAATCTGACTAGCGGGGGGTACGAGCAGTACTTC.

The genes are TRBV20-1 and TRBJ1-1; a weak D match, TRBD1 (5 bases). The V gene lost 1 base and the J gene lost 1 base, with 10 bases spanning the gap. CDR1 is DFQATT, CDR2 SNEGSKA, per germline (reference sequence). This CDR3 has 14 amino acids. The CDR3 nucleotides read TGCAGTGCTAGAGTCGAGGGGACGAACACTGAAGCTTTCTTT. This codes for CSARVEGTNTEAFF.

The chain is built from TRBV7-9 and TRBJ1-4; D remains ambiguous. CDR1 SEHNR and CDR2 FQNEAQ come from the germline V gene (reference sequence). This CDR3 has 16 amino acids. The V end lost 7 bases, the J end lost 4 bases, and 19 bases lay between the germline ends. CDR3 coding DNA: TGTGCCAGCAACTCTCCCGCCGGGCCTAATAATGAAAAACTGTTTTTT. Translating it yields CASNSPAGPNNEKLFF.

In its sample, this clonotype was seen a few times. The chain couples TRBV4-3 to TRBJ2-1; D remains ambiguous. The ends were cut back, 1 base at V and 5 bases at J, with 15 bases in the middle. Germline loops: CDR1 LGHNA, CDR2 YSLEER. This CDR3 is built from 16 residues. The CDR3 sequence: CASSQVEWPRNNEQFF. CDR3 nucleotide sequence: TGCGCCAGCAGCCAAGTCGAATGGCCCCGAAACAATGAGCAGTTCTTC.

A few counts support this clonotype. The gene calls are TRBV28 and TRBJ2-6; no firm D call. The germline V gene encodes CDR1 MDHEN and CDR2 SYDVKM. CDR3 length equals 17 residues. The V and J ends lost 2 bases and 0 bases respectively, with 11 bases between them. The CDR3 loop reads CASSLLGRPSGANVLTF. Written as DNA, the CDR3 is TGTGCCAGCAGTTTACTAGGACGGCCCTCTGGGGCCAACGTCCTGACTTTC.

This clonotype was seen only a few times. The J gene is TRBJ1-2, the V gene TRBV5-1; 8 bases are a match to TRBD1. The germline gives CDR1 SGHRS, CDR2 YFSETQ. V shed 2 bases, J shed 10 bases, and the junction held 10 bases outside the gene matches. CDR3 size: 14 residues. CDR3 in amino acids: CASSLDRGSVDYTF. CDR3 sequence (DNA): TGCGCCAGCAGCTTAGACAGGGGATCGGTCGACTACACCTTC.

J is TRBJ2-1 and V is TRBV5-5; D may correspond to TRBD1 or TRBD2 (5 bases each). Germline V CDR1 and CDR2: SGHKS, YYEKEE (reference sequence). The V end was cut by 5 bases, the J end by 10 bases, with 22 bases between. CDR3 size: 15 residues. The CDR3 DNA reads as TGTGCCAGCAGTCCAGCGAGTCGGGGCTCCGGAGAGCAGTTCTTC. It is translated as CASSPASRGSGEQFF.

This clonotype was detected only a few times. The J gene is TRBJ2-1, the V gene TRBV24-1; TRBD2 might be the D (6 bases). There are 16 residues in the CDR3. V lost 0 bases to trimming and J lost 0 bases, with 8 bases between them. Per the germline V gene, CDR1 is KGHDR and CDR2 is SFDVKD. The CDR3 DNA reads as TGTGCCACCAGTGATTTGGCGGGGAGCTCCTACAATGAGCAGTTCTTC. Amino acid sequence: CATSDLAGSSYNEQFF.

This chain links TRBV7-3 with TRBJ2-5; 9 nucleotides align to TRBD2. In germline, CDR1 is SGHTA, CDR2 FQGTGA. V shed 2 bases, J shed 4 bases, and the junction held 5 bases outside the gene matches. The CDR3 is made up of 15 amino acids. DNA of the CDR3: TGTGCCAGCAGCTTACTAGCGGGGCCAAGAGAGACCCAGTACTTC. It codes for CASSLLAGPRETQYF.

This sequence joins TRBV18 and TRBJ1-5; D is undetermined. Germline-derived CDR1 and CDR2 are KGHSH and LQKENI. The CDR3 spans 16 residues. V was clipped by 4 bases and J by 5 bases, with 18 bases between them. Here the CDR3 reads CASSLSGIYLDQPQHF. CDR3 nucleotides: TGTGCCAGCTCACTATCGGGAATCTATTTGGATCAGCCCCAGCATTTT.

This chain connects TRBV11-2 to TRBJ2-1; 10 positions agree with TRBD1. From germline, CDR1 is SGHAT and CDR2 FQNNGV. V shed 5 bases, J shed 5 bases, and the junction held 6 bases outside the gene matches. The CDR3 consists of 15 residues. The CDR3 DNA sequence: TGTGCCAGCAGCCAGGGACAGGGGAACCACAATGAGCAGTTCTTC. Protein sequence: CASSQGQGNHNEQFF. The complete variable domain, with remaining parts taken from reference TRBV11-2 and TRBJ2-1, reads EAGVAQSPRYKIIEKRQSVAFWCNPISGHATLYWYQQILGQGPKLLIQFQNNGVVDDSQLPKDRFSAERLKGVDSTLKIQPAKLEDSAVYLCASSQGQGNHNEQFFGPGTRLTVL.

The chain employs TRBV2 and TRBJ2-1, with D tentatively TRBD1 or TRBD2 (7 bases each). The germline V gene encodes CDR1 SNHLY and CDR2 FYNNEI. The V gene lost 3 bases and the J gene lost 6 bases, with 24 bases spanning the gap. This CDR3 is built from 18 residues. The CDR3 DNA sequence: TGTGCCAGCAGTGACCGAGGGGGGGGGGACAGAAGGTCCAATGAGCAGTTCTTC. This codes for CASSDRGGGDRRSNEQFF.

This sequence joins TRBV2 and TRBJ1-4; D remains ambiguous. The V end was cut by 8 bases, the J end by 8 bases, with 18 bases between. CDR3 length equals 14 residues. CDR1 and CDR2 (germline): SNHLY, FYNNEI. The CDR3 bases are TGTGCCAGCCGGAGGGAGGAGATTTGGGAAAAACTGTTTTTT. It translates to CASRREEIWEKLFF.

The genes are TRBV7-9 and TRBJ2-2; 8 positions match TRBD1. The CDR3 is 13 residues long. With V trimmed by 5 bases and J by 8 bases, 4 bases remained unmatched. CDR1 and CDR2 (germline): SEHNR, FQNEAQ (reference sequence). In DNA form, the CDR3 reads TGTGCCAGCAGCCCGACAGGGGCGGGGGAGCTGTTTTTT. Encoded protein: CASSPTGAGELFF.

The V gene is TRBV7-2, the J gene TRBJ1-3; D is undetermined. The CDR3 spans 14 residues. Trimming stripped 6 bases from V and 1 base from J, with 10 bases between. Germline values: CDR1 SGHTA, CDR2 FQGNSA. Written as DNA, the CDR3 is TGTGCCAGCAGTTCAGAAACATCTGGAAACACCATATATTTT. As protein: CASSSETSGNTIYF.

This chain links TRBV7-2 with TRBJ2-1; TRBD2 is a possible D gene (6 bases). CDR1 is SGHTA, CDR2 FQGNSA, per germline. Trimming took off 5 bases at V and 9 bases at J, with 23 bases between the two ends. CDR3 length equals 16 residues. CDR3 DNA: TGTGCCAGCAGCCCACGACTAGTGGGGATCCAGGGTGAGCAGTTCTTC. Its translation: CASSPRLVGIQGEQFF.

The chain has TRBV24-1 and TRBJ2-2, with 8 bases that match TRBD2. The CDR3 sequence is 16 residues long. V gave up 7 bases and J gave up 0 bases; unmatched junction bases: 6. The V gene's germline CDR1 is KGHDR and CDR2 SFDVKD. The CDR3 loop is CATSRKRGPNTGELFF. The CDR3 DNA is TGTGCCACCAGCCGAAAGCGGGGGCCGAACACCGGGGAGCTGTTTTTT.

The chain joins TRBV4-1 to TRBJ1-1, with D tentatively TRBD1 (6 bases). CDR3 size: 14 residues. Germline V gene sequence: CDR1 MGHRA, CDR2 YSYEKL. Deletions cut 5 bases from V and 4 bases from J, with 14 bases between. In nucleotides, the CDR3 is TGCGCCAGCAGCAAAGCGGGACACCCCACTGAAGCTTTCTTT. Translation gives CASSKAGHPTEAFF.

The chain carries TRBV7-6 and TRBJ2-2; 10 bases line up with TRBD1. V shed 5 bases and J 3 bases; nucleotides not matched to a gene: 3. Germline V gene lookup returns CDR1 SGHVS and CDR2 FNYEAQ. The CDR3 runs 15 residues. CDR3: CASSRDRGYTGELFF. The CDR3 DNA follows: TGTGCCAGCAGCCGGGACAGGGGCTACACCGGGGAGCTGTTTTTT.

This clonotype was seen ten or more times. The V call is TRBV4-2, the J call TRBJ1-2, with D unresolved. With 0 bases removed from V and 1 base from J, the gap between germline ends came to 6 bases. The CDR3 has 14 residues. Germline CDR1 and CDR2: LGHNA and YNFKEQ. CDR3 residues: CASSQEGINYGYTF. In DNA form, the CDR3 reads TGTGCCAGCAGCCAAGAAGGCATTAACTATGGCTACACCTTC.